This TCR beta chain was identified in a study of cytomegalovirus exposure and HLA in healthy donors. Comment on this clone: Its antigen remains unidentified.

Study conclusions and caveats: It was about 150 TCR beta chains that were listed as cytomegalovirus-associated.

PCR primers comprised 60 Vbeta and 13 Jbeta primers. Here immunoSEQ multiplex PCR was the method, and the copy in TCRdb shows in-frame clones only, minus some. The sample consists of tens of thousands of clones, approximately 78% of them appearing once. Sequenced sample: PBMCs. The sequence derives from a middle-aged man in good health and CMV-seronegative.

The CDR3 DNA sequence: TGTGCCAGCAGCCCTATAGCGGGGGGGAGCAGGGATACGCAGTATTTT. It specifies CASSPIAGGSRDTQYF. J is TRBJ2-3 and V is TRBV5-4; 11 bases fit TRBD2. With 4 bases clipped from V and 6 bases from J, the junction kept 10 bases outside the gene matches. CDR3 length: 16 amino acids. Germline values: CDR1 SGHNT, CDR2 YYREEE (reference sequence).